What follows is one T cell receptor beta chain and its context. The antigen remains undetermined. The sample belongs to a study of shared clonotypes between healthy human individuals. Regarding the study as a whole: Of the naive CD4 clonotypes, approximately 5% were shared across a handful of donors. Blood was the sole source, and tissue repertoires probably differ.

This CDR3 is 19 amino acids long. Trimming removed 1 base from V and 0 bases from J; junction bases left unmatched: 10. CDR1 is MGHRA and CDR2 is YSYEKL in the germline V gene. Method: immunoSEQ multiplex PCR; TCRdb's copy keeps in-frame clones and lacks some. The sample comprises 850,000 to 1,200,000 clones, around 74% of which are singletons, and 1.2% to 1.5% rests with the top ten. This clonotype was sampled from a man between 18 and 35 years old in good health. The specimen was memory CD4+ T cells sorted from blood. Stated subset: CD45RA-negative fraction. This sequence joins TRBV4-1 and TRBJ2-1, with TRBD2 matching over 9 bases. CDR3 amino acids: CASSQGGTSLSSSYNEQFF. DNA of the CDR3: TGCGCCAGCAGCCAAGGTGGGACTAGCCTATCAAGCTCCTACAATGAGCAGTTCTTC.